This record looks at one TCR beta chain sequence and its context. The antigen is undetermined. Trimming took 3 bases from V and 5 from J; bases not matched to a gene: 6. Germline V CDR1 and CDR2: SNHLY, FYNNEI. This CDR3 spans 15 amino acids. Clones were read by immunoSEQ multiplex PCR, and TCRdb kept only the in-frame ones, dropping some. The table includes 150,000 or so clones, roughly nine tenths detected once. The sample comes from a study of T cell responses to AZD1222 COVID-19 vaccine. Points from the study as a whole: After the peak T cell response, and only then, were repertoires sampled. Along spike, vaccine-associated CD4 TCRs were found throughout, with dominance at 160-218 and 743-854.

This specimen was peripheral blood, taken on day 0 of AZD1222 vaccination. The chain has TRBV2 and TRBJ1-1; 10 bases match TRBD1. The TCR comes from an adult in good health. CDR3 sequence reads: CASSEWDRGRTEAFF. For the CDR3, the DNA is TGTGCCAGCAGTGAGTGGGACAGGGGTCGTACTGAAGCTTTCTTT.